Following are 2 T cell receptor beta chains from one sample sequenced in a study of CD8+ T cells in alopecia areata. Treatment noted: oral pan-JAK inhibitor, 5-10 mg twice daily. Sequencing templates came from extracted RNA that was reverse transcribed into cDNA. Some clones are missing from TCRdb's copy, which holds only in-frame ones; the method was immunoSEQ multiplex PCR. The sample contains 120,000 or so clones, over 60% of which appear only once. The sample consisted of CD4+ T cells sorted from blood, taken at week 4, from a patient treated with tofacitinib. Receptors were obtained from a human donor with alopecia areata.

The gene calls are TRBV7-2 and TRBJ2-7; D may be TRBD1 or TRBD2 (5 bases each). Germline assignment: CDR1 SGHTA and CDR2 FQGNSA. The CDR3 has 14 amino acids. V lost 4 bases, J lost 1 base, and 11 bases lay in between. CDR3 region: CASSSGWGSYEQYF. The CDR3 DNA reads TGTGCCAGCAGCTCGGGCTGGGGGTCCTACGAGCAGTACTTC.

The sample holds a few counts of this clone. V and J are TRBV29-1 and TRBJ2-7; a possible D gene is TRBD2 (5 bases). The V gene lost 1 base and the J gene lost 9 bases, with 13 bases spanning the gap. CDR3 length: 12 residues. Germline CDR1 and CDR2: SQVTM and ANQGSEA. The CDR3 region has the DNA TGCAGCGTTGAAGTTGCCGGGATCGGGCAGTACTTC. Its translation: CSVEVAGIGQYF.